This T cell receptor (beta chain) came from a study of T cells in Graves' hyperthyroidism and ophthalmopathy. V was cut by 1 base and J by 1 base, with 10 bases left in between. CDR3 size: 15 residues. Germline CDR1 SGHTA, CDR2 FQGNSA. For ophthalmopathy patients, the Clinical Activity Score was at least 3 and the NOSPECS grade at least 4; duration was under 3 months. Diagnostic decisions used clinical symptoms, serum thyroxine and TRAb, thyroid ultrasound and orbital computed tomography. This clonotype was counted many times. Antigen unknown. Overall study findings and caveats: In the blood, most expanded thyroid clonotypes above 0.001 appeared as well. In simple terms, a model built on 13 V-J features told ophthalmopathy apart from stable hyperthyroidism.

Regions amplified from RNA transcripts were the TCR beta CDR3 regions. TCR CDR3 underwent first-round RT-PCR with the HTBI primer set. TCRdb re-derived calls from the multiplex PCR reads in MiXCR, one entry per CDR3 protein. The sample contains hundreds of thousands of distinct CDR3 sequences, around 20% of which appear only once. The clonotype comes from a man aged 35 to 55 with Graves' ophthalmopathy. The rearrangement joins TRBV7-2 to TRBJ1-2, with D possibly matching TRBD1 (5 bases). Sequenced input: blood. CDR3 DNA: TGTGCCAGCAGCTTAGGGGGGGAGGGTAACTATGGCTACACCTTC. Amino acid sequence: CASSLGGEGNYGYTF. The full variable domain, its missing parts supplied by reference TRBV7-2 and TRBJ1-2, is GAGVSQSPSNKVTEKGKDVELRCDPISGHTALYWYRQSLGQGLEFLIYFQGNSAPDKSGLPSDRFSAERTGGSVSTLTIQRTQQEDSAVYLCASSLGGEGNYGYTFGSGTRLTVV.